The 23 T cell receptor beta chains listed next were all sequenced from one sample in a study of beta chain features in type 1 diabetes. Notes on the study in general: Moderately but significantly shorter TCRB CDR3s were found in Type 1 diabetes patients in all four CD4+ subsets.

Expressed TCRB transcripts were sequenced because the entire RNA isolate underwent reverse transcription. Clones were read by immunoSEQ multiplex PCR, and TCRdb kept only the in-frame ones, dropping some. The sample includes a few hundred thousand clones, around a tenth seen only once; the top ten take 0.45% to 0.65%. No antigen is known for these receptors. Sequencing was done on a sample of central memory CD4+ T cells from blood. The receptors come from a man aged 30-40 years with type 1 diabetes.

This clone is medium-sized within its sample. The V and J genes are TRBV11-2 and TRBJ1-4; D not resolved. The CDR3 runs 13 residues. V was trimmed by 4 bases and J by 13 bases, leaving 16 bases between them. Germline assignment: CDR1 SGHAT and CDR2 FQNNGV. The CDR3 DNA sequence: TGTGCCAGCAGCTCCCCCCGGGAGGGAGGACTGTTTTTT. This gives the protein CASSSPREGGLFF. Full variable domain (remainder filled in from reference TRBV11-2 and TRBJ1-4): EAGVAQSPRYKIIEKRQSVAFWCNPISGHATLYWYQQILGQGPKLLIQFQNNGVVDDSQLPKDRFSAERLKGVDSTLKIQPAKLEDSAVYLCASSSPREGGLFFGSGTQLSVL.

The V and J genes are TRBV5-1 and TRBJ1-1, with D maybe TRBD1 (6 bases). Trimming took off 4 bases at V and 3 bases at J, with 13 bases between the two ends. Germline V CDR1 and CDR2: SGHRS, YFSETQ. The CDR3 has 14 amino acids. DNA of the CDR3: TGCGCCAGCAGCCAGGGACAATTGGACACTGAAGCTTTCTTT. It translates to CASSQGQLDTEAFF.

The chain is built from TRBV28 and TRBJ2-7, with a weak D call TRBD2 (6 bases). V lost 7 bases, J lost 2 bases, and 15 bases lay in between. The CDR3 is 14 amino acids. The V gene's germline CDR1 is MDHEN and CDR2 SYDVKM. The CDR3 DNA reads TGTGCCAGCACGGGACTCGGCGGGACCTACGAGCAGTACTTC. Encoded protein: CASTGLGGTYEQYF.

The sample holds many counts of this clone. CDR3 coding DNA: TGTGCCAGTAGGAGGGGGCTTTGGGGTGAAGCTTTCTTT. It encodes CASRRGLWGEAFF. This sequence joins TRBV19 and TRBJ1-1, with 7 positions matching TRBD1. V dropped 6 bases and J dropped 7; count of bases not matched to a gene: 8. CDR3 length: 13 residues. CDR1 is LNHDA, CDR2 SQIVND, per germline (reference sequence).

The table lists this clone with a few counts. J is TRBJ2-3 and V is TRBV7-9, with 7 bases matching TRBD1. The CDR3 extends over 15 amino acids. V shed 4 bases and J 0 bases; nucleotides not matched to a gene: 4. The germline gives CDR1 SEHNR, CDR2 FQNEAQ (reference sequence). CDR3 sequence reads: CASSSGQISTDTQYF. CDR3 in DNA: TGTGCCAGCAGCTCGGGACAGATTAGCACAGATACGCAGTATTTT.

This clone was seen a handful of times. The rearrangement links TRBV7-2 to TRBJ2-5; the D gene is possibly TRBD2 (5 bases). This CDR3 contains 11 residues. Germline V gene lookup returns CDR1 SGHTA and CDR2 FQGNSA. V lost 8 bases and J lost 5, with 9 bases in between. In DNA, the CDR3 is TGTGCCAGCGGTAGCGATGAGACCCAGTACTTC. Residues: CASGSDETQYF.

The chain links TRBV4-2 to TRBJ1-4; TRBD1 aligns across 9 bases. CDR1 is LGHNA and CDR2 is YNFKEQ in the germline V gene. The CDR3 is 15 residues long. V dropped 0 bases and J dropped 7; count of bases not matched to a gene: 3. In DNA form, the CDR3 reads TGTGCCAGCAGCCAAGATCGGGACAGGGTTGAAAAACTGTTTTTT. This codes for CASSQDRDRVEKLFF.

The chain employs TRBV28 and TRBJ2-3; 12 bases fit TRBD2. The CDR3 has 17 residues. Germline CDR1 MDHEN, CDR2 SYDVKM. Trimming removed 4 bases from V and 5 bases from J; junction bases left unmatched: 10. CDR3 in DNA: TGTGCCAGCAGTTCTCCTAGCGGGAGGGGGAGGTTAGATACGCAGTATTTT. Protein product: CASSSPSGRGRLDTQYF.

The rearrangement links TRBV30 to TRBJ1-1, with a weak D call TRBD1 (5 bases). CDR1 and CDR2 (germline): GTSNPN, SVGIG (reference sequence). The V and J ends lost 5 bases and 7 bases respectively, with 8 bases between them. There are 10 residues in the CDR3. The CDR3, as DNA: TGTGCCTGGGGGGCATTTGAAGCTTTCTTT. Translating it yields CAWGAFEAFF.

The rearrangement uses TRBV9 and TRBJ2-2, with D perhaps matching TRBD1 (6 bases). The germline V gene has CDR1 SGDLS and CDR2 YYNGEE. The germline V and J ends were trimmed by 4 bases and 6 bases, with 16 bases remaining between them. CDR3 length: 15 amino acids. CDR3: CASSLRGIDPGELFF. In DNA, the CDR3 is TGTGCCAGCAGCTTAAGGGGGATCGACCCCGGGGAGCTGTTTTTT.

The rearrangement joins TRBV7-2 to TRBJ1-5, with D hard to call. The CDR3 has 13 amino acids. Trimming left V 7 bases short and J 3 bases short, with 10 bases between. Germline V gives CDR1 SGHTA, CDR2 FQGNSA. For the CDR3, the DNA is TGTGCCAGCACCGCCCTGGCCAATCAGCCCCAGCATTTT. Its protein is CASTALANQPQHF.

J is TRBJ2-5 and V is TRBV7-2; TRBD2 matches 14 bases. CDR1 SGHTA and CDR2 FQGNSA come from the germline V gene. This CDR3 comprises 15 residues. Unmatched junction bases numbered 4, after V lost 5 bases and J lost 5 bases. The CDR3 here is CASSLTSGRGETQYF. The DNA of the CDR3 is TGTGCCAGCAGCCTGACTAGCGGGAGGGGCGAGACCCAGTACTTC.

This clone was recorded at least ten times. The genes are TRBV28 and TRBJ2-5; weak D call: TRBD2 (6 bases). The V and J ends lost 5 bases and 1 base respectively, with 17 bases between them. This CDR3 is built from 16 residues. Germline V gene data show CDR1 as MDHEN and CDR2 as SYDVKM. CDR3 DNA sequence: TGTGCCAGCAGTCCGGGAGCATTTAGCGGCCAAGAGACCCAGTACTTC. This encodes CASSPGAFSGQETQYF.

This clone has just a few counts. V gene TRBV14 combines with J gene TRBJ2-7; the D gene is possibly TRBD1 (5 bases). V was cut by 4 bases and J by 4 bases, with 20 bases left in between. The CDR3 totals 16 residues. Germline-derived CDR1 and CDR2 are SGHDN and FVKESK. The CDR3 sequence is CASSPPRVSLTYEQYF. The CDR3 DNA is TGTGCCAGCAGCCCACCCAGGGTCTCGCTTACATACGAGCAGTACTTC.

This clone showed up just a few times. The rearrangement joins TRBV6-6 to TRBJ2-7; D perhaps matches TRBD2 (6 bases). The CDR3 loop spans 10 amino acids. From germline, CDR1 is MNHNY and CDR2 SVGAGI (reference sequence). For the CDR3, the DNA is TGTGCATCGGGGGACTACGAGCAGTACTTC. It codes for CASGDYEQYF.

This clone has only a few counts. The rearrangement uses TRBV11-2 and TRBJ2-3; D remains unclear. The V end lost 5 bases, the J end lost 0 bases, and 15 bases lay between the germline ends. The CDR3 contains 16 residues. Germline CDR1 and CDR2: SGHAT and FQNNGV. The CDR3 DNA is TGTGCCAGCAGCCAGAACCCGGGCAGTAGCACAGATACGCAGTATTTT. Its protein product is CASSQNPGSSTDTQYF. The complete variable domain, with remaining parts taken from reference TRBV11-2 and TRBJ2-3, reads EAGVAQSPRYKIIEKRQSVAFWCNPISGHATLYWYQQILGQGPKLLIQFQNNGVVDDSQLPKDRFSAERLKGVDSTLKIQPAKLEDSAVYLCASSQNPGSSTDTQYFGPGTRLTVL.

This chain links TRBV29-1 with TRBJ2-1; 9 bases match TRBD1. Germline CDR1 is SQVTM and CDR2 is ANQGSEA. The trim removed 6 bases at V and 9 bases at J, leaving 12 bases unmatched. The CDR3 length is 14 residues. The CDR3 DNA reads TGCAGCGTCGGGTCCGGGACAGGGTCTACTGAGCAGTTCTTC. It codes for CSVGSGTGSTEQFF.

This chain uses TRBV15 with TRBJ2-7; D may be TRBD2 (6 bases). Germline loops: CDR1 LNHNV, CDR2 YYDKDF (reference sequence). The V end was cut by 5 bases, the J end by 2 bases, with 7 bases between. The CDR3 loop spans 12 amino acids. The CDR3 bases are TGTGCCACCAGCCGGGAGACCTACGAGCAGTACTTC. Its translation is CATSRETYEQYF.

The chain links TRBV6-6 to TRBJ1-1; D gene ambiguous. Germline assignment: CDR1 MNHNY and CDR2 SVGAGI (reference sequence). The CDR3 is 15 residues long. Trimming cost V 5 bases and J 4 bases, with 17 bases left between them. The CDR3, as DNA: TGTGCCAGCAGTCCAACCCGGTGGCTGAGCACTGAAGCTTTCTTT. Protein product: CASSPTRWLSTEAFF.

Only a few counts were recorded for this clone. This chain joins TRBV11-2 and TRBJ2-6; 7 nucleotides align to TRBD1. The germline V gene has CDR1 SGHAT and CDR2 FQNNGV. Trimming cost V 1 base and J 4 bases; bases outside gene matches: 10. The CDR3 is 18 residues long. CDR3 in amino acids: CASSLAWGQPLGANVLTF. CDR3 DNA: TGTGCCAGCAGCTTAGCTTGGGGACAGCCTTTAGGGGCCAACGTCCTGACTTTC.

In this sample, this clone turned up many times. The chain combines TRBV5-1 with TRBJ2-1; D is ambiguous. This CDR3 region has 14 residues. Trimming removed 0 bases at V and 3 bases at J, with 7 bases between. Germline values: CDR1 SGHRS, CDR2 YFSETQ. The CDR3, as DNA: TGCGCCAGCAGCTTGGAGGATAGCTACAATGAGCAGTTCTTC. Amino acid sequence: CASSLEDSYNEQFF.

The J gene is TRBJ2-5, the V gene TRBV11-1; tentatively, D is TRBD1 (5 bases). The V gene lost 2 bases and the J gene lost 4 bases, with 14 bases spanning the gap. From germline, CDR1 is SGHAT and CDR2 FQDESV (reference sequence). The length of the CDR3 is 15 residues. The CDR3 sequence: CASSLLGEFGETQYF. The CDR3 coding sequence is TGTGCCAGCAGCTTACTAGGGGAATTTGGAGAGACCCAGTACTTC.

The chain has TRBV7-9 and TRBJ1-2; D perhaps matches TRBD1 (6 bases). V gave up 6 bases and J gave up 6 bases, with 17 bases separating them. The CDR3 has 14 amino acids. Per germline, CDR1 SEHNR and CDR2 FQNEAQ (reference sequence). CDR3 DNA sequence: TGTGCCAGCAGTAGAGGGGACAACCGTAATGGCTACACCTTC. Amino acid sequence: CASSRGDNRNGYTF.